This T cell receptor (beta chain) was recorded in a study of CD8 T cells in Susac syndrome (dated by TCRdb to between 2019 and 2020). Regarding the research as a whole: Whether CD8+ T cell activation and differentiation in Susac syndrome was antigen driven was tested using repertoire sequencing.

Of note for this clonotype: Which antigen it targets is not known. Within one base of it there is no much larger clone, and no base qualities were kept.

Peripheral blood CD8+ and CD4+ T cells from healthy donors, Susac syndrome patients and multiple sclerosis patients were profiled using high-throughput TCR beta sequencing. The multiple sclerosis controls were treatment-naive patients whose relapsing-remitting disease, either stable or active, fulfilled the revised McDonald criteria. CD8+ TEMRA cells were enriched by FACS, while bulk CD8+ and CD4+ T cells were purified by magnetic negative isolation. Blood was collected in EDTA tubes and processed within 24 hours, with PBMCs isolated through density gradient centrifugation. PBMCs intended for TCR sequencing were frozen in liquid nitrogen and were later thawed in a 37 degrees C water bath. The sorted or isolated CD4+, CD8+ and CD8+ TEMRA cells reached a purity of at least 90%. Spanning cysteine to phenylalanine, the CDR3 consists of 12 amino acids. Only the CDR3 DNA is retained, 36 bases long and in frame from the first base. The germline V gene encodes CDR1 MNHEY and CDR2 SVGAGI. V is clipped by 7 bases and J by 8 bases, and the sequence between their germline boundaries is 14 bases long.

RNA was extracted with the RNeasy kit and 0.5 to 1 ug was reverse transcribed using random hexamers. The immunoSEQ multiplex PCR assay, which covers 54 Vbeta and 13 Jbeta segments, was used to amplify TCR beta CDR3 regions. PCR amplification bias was corrected using a synthetic template baseline for primer optimization and computational correction. For the original study's pipeline: Reads were assigned to V, D and J genes according to IMGT and analyzed in immunoSEQ Analyzer, with only productive sequences retained. Clonality was computed as one minus Shannon entropy normalized by log2 of the number of productive unique sequences. Public and private clones were assessed among the 100 most prevalent clones of each patient and control. Clones were defined as Susac-specific when absent from the healthy and MS cohorts, from approximately 1,100 published viral clones and from other ImmuneACCESS disease sequences. TCRdb reran the public reads through fastp at Q25 and MiXCR, keeping productive beta chains. Entries that share a CDR3 protein sequence are merged under the most common genes and DNA. These V and J calls are TCRdb output, not the study's own analysis. Within this sample are about 180,000 distinct CDR3 sequences, with approximately 96% of them counted one time only. The biggest ten clones account for 0.093% of the sample.

General study outcomes and caveats: The number of individuals in the TCR sequencing and HLA analysis was acknowledged as relatively small.

Recombination connected TRBV6-5 to TRBJ1-2; the D gene cannot be named for sure. The sequencing input was CD4+ T cells from PBMCs. The sequence came from a human donor with multiple sclerosis. CDR3 sequence: CASTASRTGYTF. The sequenced DNA: TGTGCCAGCACCGCGTCACGGACGGGCTACACCTTC.